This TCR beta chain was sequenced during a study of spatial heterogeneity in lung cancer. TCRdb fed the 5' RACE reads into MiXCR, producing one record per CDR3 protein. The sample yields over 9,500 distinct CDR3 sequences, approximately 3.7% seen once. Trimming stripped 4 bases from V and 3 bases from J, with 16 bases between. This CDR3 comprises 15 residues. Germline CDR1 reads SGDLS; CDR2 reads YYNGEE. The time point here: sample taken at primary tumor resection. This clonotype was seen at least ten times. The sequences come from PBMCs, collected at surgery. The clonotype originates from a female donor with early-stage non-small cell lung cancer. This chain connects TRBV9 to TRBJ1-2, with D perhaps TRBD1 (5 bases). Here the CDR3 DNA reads TGTGCCAGCAGCCCCGATGGGGGGGTATACTATGGCTACACCTTC. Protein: CASSPDGGVYYGYTF.